These T cell receptor beta chains were read from a single sample in a study of PD-1 blockade in classical Hodgkin lymphoma. Here immunoSEQ multiplex PCR was the method, and the copy in TCRdb shows in-frame clones only, minus some. Among tens of thousands of clones listed, just under 75% were seen once. The source was peripheral blood mononuclear cells (PBMCs), collected before the second cycle of nivolumab. These receptors were obtained from a human donor with classical Hodgkin lymphoma. CDR3s include the opening cysteine and the closing phenylalanine or tryptophan. Fields, in order: V gene, D gene, clone size, J gene, CDR3 DNA, CDR3 protein. A D gene is named only where the DNA matches it firmly. Rows give clone size only sometimes, using once, few, many, or a class for an expanded clone.

TRBV27	TRBD2	NA	TRBJ2-7	TGTGCCAGCAGGCGACGCCCCGGACTAGCGGACTCCTACGAGCAGTACTTC	CASRRRPGLADSYEQYF
TRBV7-2	TRBD1	NA	TRBJ2-3	TGTGCCAGCAGCTTATTATGGACAGGGGCTGGAGATACGCAGTATTTT	CASSLLWTGAGDTQYF
TRBV11-2	NA	NA	TRBJ1-5	TGTGCCAGCAGCTTAGGGGCAGGGATTAGTCATCAGCCCCAGCATTTT	CASSLGAGISHQPQHF
TRBV28	NA	few	TRBJ1-1	TGTGCCAGCAGTCAGGGACGGGGGAACACTGAAGCTTTCTTT	CASSQGRGNTEAFF
TRBV6-6	TRBD2	NA	TRBJ2-7	TGTGCCAGCAGTTATGGTAGCGGGAACTACGAGCAGTACTTC	CASSYGSGNYEQYF
TRBV30	NA	NA	TRBJ1-5	TGTGCCTTCCAGGGACCTAATAGCAATCAGCCCCAGCATTTT	CAFQGPNSNQPQHF
TRBV25-1	NA	NA	TRBJ1-5	TGTGCCAGCAGTGAAAGGTCACGGGGTCAGCCCCAGCATTTT	CASSERSRGQPQHF
TRBV9	NA	few	TRBJ1-1	TGTGCCAGCAGCGTAGTACCGGCGGTGGGCACTGAAGCTTTCTTT	CASSVVPAVGTEAFF
TRBV11-2	NA	once	TRBJ2-7	TGTGCCAGCAGCTTAGGGGGCAGGGTCGCCGACGAGCAGTACTTC	CASSLGGRVADEQYF
TRBV19	NA	NA	TRBJ2-7	TGTGCCAGCAGTTTTTCACAGGGCTACGAGCAGTACTTC	CASSFSQGYEQYF
TRBV6-4	NA	NA	TRBJ1-2	TGTGCCAGCAGTGAAGGGAACTATGGCTACACCTTC	CASSEGNYGYTF
TRBV30	NA	NA	TRBJ2-3	TGTGCCTGGAGTGTAGGAACAGGCAGTACAGATACGCAGTATTTT	CAWSVGTGSTDTQYF
TRBV5-6	NA	NA	TRBJ2-5	TGTGCCAGCAGGGGACTTGGAGAGACCCAGTACTTC	CASRGLGETQYF
TRBV7-2	TRBD2	NA	TRBJ2-5	TGTGCCAGCAGCTCCTTACTAGCGGGAGGAGAGACCCAGTACTTC	CASSSLLAGGETQYF
TRBV6-1	NA	NA	TRBJ2-1	TGTGCCAGCACCCCAGGCCCCAACAATGAGCAGTTCTTC	CASTPGPNNEQFF
TRBV9	TRBD1	NA	TRBJ2-1	TGTGCCAGCAGCGTACTGGACAGGGAGTACAATGAGCAGTTCTTC	CASSVLDREYNEQFF
TRBV5-1	NA	many	TRBJ1-5	TGCGCCAGCAGCTTGGCTTGGGGTACTAATCAGCCCCAGCATTTT	CASSLAWGTNQPQHF
TRBV6-5	NA	NA	TRBJ1-1	TGTGCCAGCAGGCAGCTGGGGGCTGAAGCTTTCTTT	CASRQLGAEAFF
TRBV19	NA	NA	TRBJ2-7	TGTGCCAGTAGTATAAGGGGGGGCACGGGAGAAGCCGTTTCCTACGAGCAGTACTTC	CASSIRGGTGEAVSYEQYF
TRBV9	NA	NA	TRBJ2-3	TGTGCCAGCAGCCCCCGAAGCCGCACAGATACGCAGTATTTT	CASSPRSRTDTQYF
TRBV6-6	NA	NA	TRBJ1-1	TGTGCCAGCAGTTACTCCGGGGGTGCCGGGGGCACTGAAGCTTTCTTT	CASSYSGGAGGTEAFF
TRBV7-2	NA	NA	TRBJ2-7	TGTGCCAGCAGCTTAGTACGGGGAGCTACCTACGAGCAGTACTTC	CASSLVRGATYEQYF
TRBV6-1	NA	few	TRBJ1-5	TGTGCCAGCAGTGTGGGGGGGGTAGGGCAGCCCCAGCATTTT	CASSVGGVGQPQHF
TRBV4-2	TRBD2	once	TRBJ2-3	TGTGCCAGCAGCTCCAGGACTAGCGGGAGTGGAGATACGCAGTATTTT	CASSSRTSGSGDTQYF
TRBV30	NA	few	TRBJ1-5	TGTGCCTGGAGTGTCTCACAGGGTTGGAATCAGCCCCAGCATTTT	CAWSVSQGWNQPQHF
TRBV7-9	TRBD2	NA	TRBJ2-2	TGTGCCAGCAGCTTAAAACTAGCGGAGGGCACCGGGGAGCTGTTTTTT	CASSLKLAEGTGELFF
TRBV7-3	NA	NA	TRBJ2-2	TGTGCCAGCAGCTTATTATCCGGGGAGCTGTTTTTT	CASSLLSGELFF
TRBV4-2	TRBD2	NA	TRBJ2-7	TGTGCCAGCAGCCAGACTAGCGGGGATTCCTACGAGCAGTACTTC	CASSQTSGDSYEQYF
TRBV14	NA	NA	TRBJ2-7	TGTGCCAGCAGCCAAGCAGGCCTCGAGCAGTACTTC	CASSQAGLEQYF
TRBV7-3	NA	NA	TRBJ1-1	TGTGCCAGCAGCGTCCAGGGGATGAACACTGAAGCTTTCTTT	CASSVQGMNTEAFF
TRBV28	TRBD2	few	TRBJ2-3	TGTGCCAGCAGTTTATTTAGCGGGGGGATGACGCAGTATTTT	CASSLFSGGMTQYF
TRBV2	NA	few	TRBJ1-1	TGTGCCAGCAGTGTTTATACGTTGTCGGCTTTCTTT	CASSVYTLSAFF
TRBV6-6	NA	NA	TRBJ1-4	TGTGCCAGCAGTTACTACAGCACTAATGAAAAACTGTTTTTT	CASSYYSTNEKLFF
TRBV30	TRBD2	few	TRBJ2-7	TGTGCCTGGAGTGGAACAGCGGGAACCGGGAGGCAGCAGTACTTC	CAWSGTAGTGRQQYF
TRBV6-6	NA	NA	TRBJ2-3	TGTGCCAGCAGTTACTCTTCCGGGGGCGCGGGTACGCAGTATTTT	CASSYSSGGAGTQYF
TRBV10-3	NA	once	TRBJ2-7	TGTGCCATCAGTGGGGCGGGGCAGAACTCCTACGAGCAGTACTTC	CAISGAGQNSYEQYF
TRBV7-9	TRBD1	few	TRBJ2-5	TGTGCCAGCAGCTCCTGGACAGGGTTCCAGGAGACCCAGTACTTC	CASSSWTGFQETQYF
TRBV25-1	TRBD1	NA	TRBJ1-6	TGTGCCAGCAGTGAGCAGGGGGGAAATTCACCCCTCCACTTT	CASSEQGGNSPLHF
TRBV27	NA	NA	TRBJ1-2	NA	CASSFLAVQQDGANYGYTF
TRBV6-5	NA	once	TRBJ2-5	TGTGCCAGCAGTTACTCCAGGTTAGAGACCCAGTACTTC	CASSYSRLETQYF
TRBV7-9	NA	NA	TRBJ2-7	TGTGCCAGCAGCATACGCGAAGGGACGCCCTACGAGCAGTACTTC	CASSIREGTPYEQYF
TRBV28	NA	NA	TRBJ1-2	TGTGCCAGCAGTCGAGAACCTGTCCTCTATGGCTACACCTTC	CASSREPVLYGYTF
TRBV30	NA	NA	TRBJ2-7	TGTGCCTGGAGTGTCCGGGACCTTTACGAGCAGTACTTC	CAWSVRDLYEQYF
TRBV13	TRBD1	few	TRBJ1-5	TGTGCCAGCAGCTCAGGACAGGATGTTCAGCCCCAGCATTTT	CASSSGQDVQPQHF
TRBV5-5	NA	once	TRBJ1-4	TGTGCCAGCAGCTTGGTAGTAGGCGGGGATGAAAAACTGTTTTTT	CASSLVVGGDEKLFF
TRBV5-1	TRBD2	once	TRBJ2-1	TGCGCCAGCAGCACCGGACTAGCGGGAGGGCCCTACAATGAGCAGTTCTTC	CASSTGLAGGPYNEQFF
TRBV18	TRBD1	NA	TRBJ1-5	TGTGCCAGCTCACCGGGACAGGGGATGGGGCCCCAGCATTTT	CASSPGQGMGPQHF
TRBV6-1	NA	many	TRBJ1-5	TGTGCCAGCAGTGCCCAGGATAGCAATCAGCCCCAGCATTTT	CASSAQDSNQPQHF
TRBV2	NA	NA	TRBJ2-3	TGTGCCAGCAGTTGGACGGCGGGGGCCACAGATACGCAGTATTTT	CASSWTAGATDTQYF
TRBV30	TRBD1	NA	TRBJ2-1	TGTGCCAGGTCAGGGGGATTCAACAATGAGCAGTTCTTC	CARSGGFNNEQFF
TRBV7-2	TRBD2	NA	TRBJ2-5	TGTGCCAGCAGCTTAGGGGGAGGGGCCGGGGAGACCCAGTACTTC	CASSLGGGAGETQYF